The 21 T cell receptor beta chains listed next were all sequenced from one sample in a study of regulatory T cells in long-lasting Graves disease. As for time point: persistent/refractory GD, antithyroid drugs over 5 years with positive TRAb. RNA isolated from PBMCs was used to make the TCR library. The authors built TCR beta libraries using iRepertoire HTBI primers and Arm-PCR of CDR3 regions. In TCRdb, the multiplex PCR reads were re-called with MiXCR into one record per CDR3 protein. The repertoire holds a few hundred thousand distinct CDR3 sequences, with 23% as singletons. Sample: peripheral blood mononuclear cells (PBMCs), taken when the disease was refractory, from a patient treated with antithyroid drugs. The source of these receptors is a female donor with Graves disease.

This clonotype was found many times. The chain joins TRBV2 to TRBJ2-2; D might be TRBD1 (6 bases). This CDR3 is built from 13 residues. The V and J ends lost 2 bases and 8 bases respectively, with 9 bases between them. CDR1 is SNHLY, CDR2 FYNNEI, per germline. The CDR3 nucleotides read TGTGCCAGCAGTGAACAGGGGTCGGGGGAGCTGTTTTTT. This translates into CASSEQGSGELFF.

In its sample, this clonotype was seen many times. This chain connects TRBV5-1 to TRBJ2-1; D call uncertain. V lost 2 bases and J lost 8, with 14 bases in between. The CDR3 contains 14 residues. Germline V gene lookup returns CDR1 SGHRS and CDR2 YFSETQ. CDR3 nucleotides: TGCGCCAGCAGCTTTAGGTCCTTCGGCGATGAGCAGTTCTTC. It specifies CASSFRSFGDEQFF.

This clonotype was counted ten times or more. The chain links TRBV6-5 to TRBJ1-2, with 10 positions matching TRBD1. Germline trimming cut 2 bases from V and 8 bases from J; bases unmatched to any gene: 8. The CDR3 totals 15 residues. The V gene's germline CDR1 is MNHEY and CDR2 SVGAGI. The CDR3 bases are TGTGCCAGCAGTTACGCAGGGACAGGGGTGTGGGGCTACACCTTC. Residues: CASSYAGTGVWGYTF.

This clonotype appeared a few times. This may arise from a read error, as a much more abundant clone is one base away. V usage is TRBV6-1 and J usage is TRBJ1-5; 9 bases agree with TRBD1. The CDR3 spans 15 residues. The germline gives CDR1 MNHNS, CDR2 SASEGT. The ends lost 5 bases at V and 4 bases at J; junction bases unmatched: 6. In DNA form, the CDR3 reads TGTGCCAGCAGTACTACCGGGACAGGGAATCAGCCCCAGCATTTT. It translates to CASSTTGTGNQPQHF.

The chain has TRBV19 and TRBJ2-2; TRBD2 is a possible D gene (5 bases). Trimming shortened V by 5 bases and J by 6 bases, and 16 bases separated the two germline ends. The length of the CDR3 is 15 residues. Germline CDR1 LNHDA, CDR2 SQIVND (reference sequence). CDR3 sequence (DNA): TGTGCCAGTAGTTCCGGCTCAACGGGATCCGGGGAGCTGTTTTTT. This encodes CASSSGSTGSGELFF.

This clonotype was counted only a few times. The chain is built from TRBV5-6 and TRBJ2-2; 10 nucleotides line up with TRBD1. CDR1 is SGHDT, CDR2 YYEEEE, per germline. V was pared by 4 bases and J by 5 bases, with 8 bases of the junction left unmatched. CDR3 length: 16 residues. The CDR3 sequence: CASSRSMDRGTGELFF. CDR3 in DNA: TGTGCCAGCAGCCGATCCATGGACAGGGGGACCGGGGAGCTGTTTTTT.

V is TRBV7-2 and J is TRBJ2-2, with 8 bases matching TRBD2. Germline CDR1 and CDR2: SGHTA and FQGNSA. The CDR3 loop spans 18 amino acids. Unmatched junction bases numbered 12, after V lost 0 bases and J lost 6 bases. This chain's CDR3 is CASSLAGTSGFRPGELFF. In nucleotides, the CDR3 is TGTGCCAGCAGCTTAGCTGGGACTAGTGGTTTTCGGCCCGGGGAGCTGTTTTTT.

This clonotype has just a few counts. The chain carries TRBV20-1 and TRBJ1-1; TRBD1 aligns across 7 bases. The CDR3 contains 12 residues. Germline V gene lookup returns CDR1 DFQATT and CDR2 SNEGSKA (reference sequence). CDR3 amino acids: CRTGTENTEAFF. The CDR3 DNA sequence: TGCAGGACCGGGACAGAGAACACTGAAGCTTTCTTT.

The chain combines TRBV3-1 with TRBJ1-1; a weak D match, TRBD1 (5 bases). This CDR3 region has 13 residues. The germline V gene has CDR1 LGHDT and CDR2 YNNKEL (reference sequence). The V gene lost 2 bases and the J gene lost 3 bases, with 7 bases spanning the gap. CDR3 in amino acids: CASSQPGDTEAFF. In DNA, the CDR3 is TGTGCCAGCAGCCAACCGGGGGACACTGAAGCTTTCTTT. Complete variable domain (other parts from reference TRBV3-1 and TRBJ1-1): DTAVSQTPKYLVTQMGNDKSIKCEQNLGHDTMYWYKQDSKKFLKIMFSYNNKELIINETVPNRFSPKSPDKAHLNLHINSLELGDSAVYFCASSQPGDTEAFFGQGTRLTVV.

This clonotype was recorded many times. The chain recombines TRBV6-1 with TRBJ2-2; 8 positions agree with TRBD1. Germline V gene lookup returns CDR1 MNHNS and CDR2 SASEGT. The length of the CDR3 is 15 residues. J gave up 1 base and V 6 bases, and 4 bases lay outside the gene matches. CDR3 in amino acids: CASRRQGMNTGELFF. The CDR3 DNA follows: TGTGCCAGCAGGCGACAGGGGATGAACACCGGGGAGCTGTTTTTT.

As regards this clonotype: A read error may be the cause here, since a much bigger clone is one base away. This chain links TRBV6-1 with TRBJ1-2; D is perhaps TRBD1 (5 bases). V lost 4 bases and J 6 bases, leaving 9 bases between the germline ends. This CDR3 is 12 amino acids long. The germline gives CDR1 MNHNS, CDR2 SASEGT. The CDR3 nucleotides are TGTGCCAGCAGTGCCAGGGCAGATGGCTACACCTTC. Protein sequence: CASSARADGYTF.

The chain uses TRBV6-5 and TRBJ2-7; 9 bases align to TRBD1. CDR1 and CDR2 (germline): MNHEY, SVGAGI. CDR3 length: 16 residues. Trimming cost V 4 bases and J 3 bases; bases outside gene matches: 10. CDR3 sequence reads: CASSSGQGRWLYEQYF. DNA of the CDR3: TGTGCCAGCAGTTCGGGACAGGGACGTTGGCTCTACGAGCAGTACTTC.

J is TRBJ2-2 and V is TRBV12-3 or TRBV12-4; D remains ambiguous. The ends were cut back, 8 bases at V and 0 bases at J, with 16 bases in the middle. The CDR3 runs 16 residues. The CDR3 DNA follows: TGTGCCAGCCATCCGGCATTGGGGTCGAACACCGGGGAGCTGTTTTTT. It codes for CASHPALGSNTGELFF.

The rearrangement joins TRBV24-1 to TRBJ1-5, with 7 nucleotides matching TRBD1. In germline, CDR1 is KGHDR, CDR2 SFDVKD. V was pared by 2 bases and J by 7 bases, with 7 bases of the junction left unmatched. There are 15 residues in the CDR3. The CDR3 region is CATSDSGGVGQPQHF. In nucleotides, the CDR3 is TGTGCCACCAGTGATTCAGGGGGAGTTGGCCAGCCCCAGCATTTT.

The chain carries TRBV5-4 and TRBJ1-5; D may be TRBD1 (5 bases). Germline loops: CDR1 SGHNT, CDR2 YYREEE (reference sequence). This CDR3 contains 14 residues. V lost 5 bases and J lost 3, with 12 bases in between. The CDR3 DNA reads TGTGCCAGCAGGATAGCAGGGTCCAATCAGCCCCAGCATTTT. It codes for CASRIAGSNQPQHF.

The chain combines TRBV29-1 with TRBJ2-7, with D hard to call. This CDR3 is built from 14 residues. V was pared by 6 bases and J by 4 bases, with 19 bases between. CDR1 is SQVTM and CDR2 is ANQGSEA in the germline V gene. The CDR3 DNA reads as TGCAGCGTCGGGTCTAAAGGGAACTCTTACGAGCAGTACTTC. Its protein is CSVGSKGNSYEQYF.

Only a few counts were recorded for this clonotype. The chain couples TRBV19 to TRBJ1-2, with TRBD1 as a possible D gene (6 bases). Germline V gene data show CDR1 as LNHDA and CDR2 as SQIVND (reference sequence). Trimming took 7 bases from V and 2 from J, leaving 17 bases between them. CDR3 length equals 15 residues. The chain's CDR3 is CASMSRKDSNYGYTF. The CDR3 bases are TGTGCCAGTATGAGTCGGAAGGACAGCAACTATGGCTACACCTTC.

The V and J genes are TRBV14 and TRBJ2-7; D tentatively reads TRBD1 or TRBD2 (5 bases each). The CDR3 extends over 17 amino acids. V was shortened by 2 bases and J by 4 bases, with 21 bases between the two germline ends. The germline gives CDR1 SGHDN, CDR2 FVKESK. CDR3 sequence reads: CASSQITTGRQIYEQYF. CDR3 coding DNA: TGTGCCAGCAGCCAAATAACGACGGGACGTCAAATTTACGAGCAGTACTTC.

This clonotype has only a few counts. The rearrangement joins TRBV7-3 to TRBJ1-1, with TRBD1 matching 10 bases. CDR3 length: 13 residues. The J segment lost 4 bases and the V segment lost 6 bases, leaving 2 bases of the junction unmatched. Germline loops: CDR1 SGHTA, CDR2 FQGTGA. The CDR3 sequence: CASSDRGPTEAFF. CDR3 bases: TGTGCCAGCAGTGACAGGGGGCCCACTGAAGCTTTCTTT. Full variable domain (missing parts from reference TRBV7-3 and TRBJ1-1): GAGVSQTPSNKVTEKGKYVELRCDPISGHTALYWYRQSLGQGPEFLIYFQGTGAADDSGLPNDRFFAVRPEGSVSTLKIQRTERGDSAVYLCASSDRGPTEAFFGQGTRLTVV.

The sample holds one count of this clonotype. V gene TRBV25-1 combines with J gene TRBJ2-1; a weak D match, TRBD2 (5 bases). Trimming cost V 11 bases and J 0 bases, with 20 bases left between them. CDR3 size: 16 residues. Germline CDR1 MGHDK, CDR2 SYGVNS. CDR3 DNA sequence: TGTGCCTGGAGGTCCACCACCCCTCGCTCCTACAATGAGCAGTTCTTC. The encoded protein is CAWRSTTPRSYNEQFF.

The table lists this clonotype with many counts. The chain uses TRBV28 and TRBJ2-7; TRBD2 is a possible D gene (6 bases). The V and J ends lost 8 bases and 6 bases respectively, with 17 bases between them. CDR1 and CDR2 (germline): MDHEN, SYDVKM. This CDR3 comprises 13 residues. The CDR3 nucleotides are TGTGCCAGCTACGACTCGGGAGTGATCGAGCAGTACTTC. Protein sequence: CASYDSGVIEQYF.